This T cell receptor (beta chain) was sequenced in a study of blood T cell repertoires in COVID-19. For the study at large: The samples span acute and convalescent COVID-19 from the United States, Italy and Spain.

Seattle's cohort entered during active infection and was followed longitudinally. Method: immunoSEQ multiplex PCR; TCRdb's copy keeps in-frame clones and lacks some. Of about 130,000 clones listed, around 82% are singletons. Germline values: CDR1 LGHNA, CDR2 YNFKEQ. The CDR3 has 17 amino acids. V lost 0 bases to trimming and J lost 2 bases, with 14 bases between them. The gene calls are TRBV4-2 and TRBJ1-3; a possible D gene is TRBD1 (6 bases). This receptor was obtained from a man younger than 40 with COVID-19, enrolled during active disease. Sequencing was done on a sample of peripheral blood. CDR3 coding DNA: TGTGCCAGCAGCCAAGACCCGGACAGCCTTCCTGGAAACACCATATATTTT. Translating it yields CASSQDPDSLPGNTIYF.